The rows below give T cell receptor beta chains drawn from one sample of a study of blood T cell repertoires in COVID-19. Measured with immunoSEQ multiplex PCR; TCRdb has only the in-frame clones, and not every one. The table shows around 150,000 clones, with approximately 80% occurring only once. The specimen was peripheral blood. These receptors were obtained from a man between 65 and 79 years old with acute or convalescent COVID-19. The CDR3 runs from the conserved cysteine through the conserved F or W. The D gene is left open where the match is weak. Size is omitted from some rows. Given values are once, few, many or a class for expanded clones.

abundance	j_gene	d_gene	v_gene	CDR3nt	CDR3aa
NA	TRBJ2-7	TRBD1	TRBV27	TGTGCCAGCAGTTCGACCGGGACAGGGCTCTACGAGCAGTACTTC	CASSSTGTGLYEQYF
NA	TRBJ1-4	NA	TRBV28	TGTGCCAGCGCAGTCCCCCAGTCGGGGGGTGAAAAACTGTTTTTT	CASAVPQSGGEKLFF
once	TRBJ1-1	TRBD1	TRBV28	TGTGCCAGCAGAACACAGGGGAGTAGGGTAGGGACTGAAGCTTTCTTT	CASRTQGSRVGTEAFF
NA	TRBJ2-3	NA	TRBV5-1	TGCGCCAGCAGCTTGGTATTGGGCGGGATGGGCACAGATACGCAGTATTTT	CASSLVLGGMGTDTQYF
NA	TRBJ2-5	NA	TRBV3-1/TRBV3-2	TGTGCCAGCAGCCCCACAGGGAAAGAGACCCAGTACTTC	CASSPTGKETQYF
NA	TRBJ1-5	TRBD1	TRBV7-8	TGTGCCAGCAGCTCGTCAGGGGGCAGGGCAAATCAGCCCCAGCATTTT	CASSSSGGRANQPQHF
NA	TRBJ2-2	NA	TRBV6-5	TGTGCCAGCAGTTACCGGACAGCGAACACCGGGGAGCTGTTTTTT	CASSYRTANTGELFF
NA	TRBJ2-1	TRBD1	TRBV11-3	TGTGCCAGCAGCGGGGGACAGGGGGCCTACAATGAGCAGTTCTTC	CASSGGQGAYNEQFF
NA	TRBJ2-7	TRBD2	TRBV27	TGTGCCAGCAGTGGAAGACTAGCGGGAGTAGGGGAGCAGTACTTC	CASSGRLAGVGEQYF
few	TRBJ1-1	NA	TRBV6-5	TGTGCCAGCAGTTACTCGGGGAGGGTGGGGACTGAAGCTTTCTTT	CASSYSGRVGTEAFF
NA	TRBJ2-1	TRBD2	TRBV24-1	TGTGCCACCAGTGACAACCGACTAGCGGGGGTGAATGAGCAGTTCTTC	CATSDNRLAGVNEQFF
NA	TRBJ1-5	NA	TRBV6-6	TGTGCCAGCAGAGATCAGGGGAGCAATCAGCCCCAGCATTTT	CASRDQGSNQPQHF
NA	TRBJ1-5	TRBD1	TRBV19	TGTGCCAGTAGTTCTTGGACAGGGCAGAATCAGCCCCAGCATTTT	CASSSWTGQNQPQHF
NA	TRBJ1-2	NA	TRBV6-5	TGTGCCAGCAACGGGAACAATTATGGCTACACCTTC	CASNGNNYGYTF
NA	TRBJ2-7	TRBD1	TRBV5-1	TGCGCCAGCAGCTTGGGGGGACAGGGGACCTACGAGCAGTACTTC	CASSLGGQGTYEQYF
NA	TRBJ2-5	TRBD2	TRBV5-8	TGTGCCAGCAGGCGCCGGGGGCTAGCGGGGGAGACCCAGTACTTC	CASRRRGLAGETQYF
NA	TRBJ1-4	TRBD1	TRBV19	TGTGCCAGTAGTCCGATGGACAGGATTGAAAAACTGTTTTTT	CASSPMDRIEKLFF
NA	TRBJ2-1	NA	TRBV27	TGTGCCAGCTCCACAATCAGGGGGGAGGTCTACAATGAGCAGTTCTTC	CASSTIRGEVYNEQFF
once	TRBJ2-7	NA	TRBV2	TGTGCCAGCAGTGAGGACTCGATATACGAGCAGTACTTC	CASSEDSIYEQYF
NA	TRBJ2-7	TRBD2	TRBV7-3	TGTGCCAGCAGCTTAACCCCCACCCGGGGGGGGGAATACGAGCAGTACTTC	CASSLTPTRGGEYEQYF
NA	TRBJ1-1	TRBD1	TRBV5-4	TGTGCCAGCAGCTTCCCGCCGGGACAGGGTGGCACTGAAGCTTTCTTT	CASSFPPGQGGTEAFF
NA	TRBJ1-2	NA	TRBV6-5	TGTGCCAGCAGTTCCCCGGGACATACTAACTATGGCTACACCTTC	CASSSPGHTNYGYTF
NA	TRBJ1-5	NA	TRBV20-1	TGCAGTGCTAGTGCAGACTCCTTCGGGAATCAGCCCCAGCATTTT	CSASADSFGNQPQHF
NA	TRBJ1-6	TRBD1	TRBV3-1/TRBV3-2	TGTGCCAGCAGCCAAGTCCGGGACAGGGGAAATTCACCCCTCCACTTT	CASSQVRDRGNSPLHF
NA	TRBJ2-7	NA	TRBV10-3	TGTGCCACCCGGACAGACTCCTACGAGCAGTACTTC	CATRTDSYEQYF
NA	TRBJ2-1	TRBD1	TRBV5-1	TGCGCCAGCAGCTTTAATCCGGGACAGGAGTACAATGAGCAGTTCTTC	CASSFNPGQEYNEQFF
few	TRBJ2-3	TRBD1	TRBV30	TGTGCCTCCACAGGGGTCCGGTATACGCAGTATTTT	CASTGVRYTQYF
NA	TRBJ2-7	TRBD1	TRBV6-5	TGTGCCAGCAGCGCCATCCGGGACAGCTACGAGCAGTACTTC	CASSAIRDSYEQYF
once	TRBJ2-2	TRBD1	TRBV5-1	TGCGCCAGCAGCTTTACGACAGGGGTTTTGGACACCGGGGAGCTGTTTTTT	CASSFTTGVLDTGELFF
NA	TRBJ2-7	TRBD2	TRBV7-9	TGTGCCAGCAGCTTAGGGGCTAGCGGGAGGCTCGAGCAGTACTTC	CASSLGASGRLEQYF
NA	TRBJ1-6	NA	TRBV19	TGTGCCACAGGGTTCAGCTCCTATAATTCACCCCTCCACTTT	CATGFSSYNSPLHF
NA	TRBJ1-4	TRBD1	TRBV7-9	TGTGCCAGCAGCCGGACAGGGGGGAATGAAAAACTGTTTTTT	CASSRTGGNEKLFF
NA	TRBJ2-2	TRBD2	TRBV6-4	TGTGCCAGCAGCCCGACTAGCGGGACGAACACCGGGGAGCTGTTTTTT	CASSPTSGTNTGELFF
NA	TRBJ1-2	NA	TRBV6-5	TGTGCCAGCAGGGACAGTACCGCTAACTATGGCTACACCTTC	CASRDSTANYGYTF
NA	TRBJ2-1	NA	TRBV27	TGTGCCAGCAGTTCGGACCCTGCTAACGGGAACAATGAGCAGTTCTTC	CASSSDPANGNNEQFF
NA	TRBJ2-1	NA	TRBV19	TGTGCCAGTACTCAACAGGGAGCATCCTACAATGAGCAGTTCTTC	CASTQQGASYNEQFF
NA	TRBJ1-3	TRBD1	TRBV18	TGTGCCAGCTCACCAAATGGAGGGGGCACCGGAAACACCATATATTTT	CASSPNGGGTGNTIYF
NA	TRBJ2-2	TRBD2	TRBV6-6	TGTGCCAGCAGTTCCCCGGCGGGGGGGACCACCGGGGAGCTGTTTTTT	CASSSPAGGTTGELFF
once	TRBJ1-4	NA	TRBV19	TGTGCCAGTAGTCCCCGGCCCCGGGTCGGTGAAAAACTGTTTTTT	CASSPRPRVGEKLFF
NA	TRBJ1-3	NA	TRBV6-5	TGTGCCACCACAGGTTTCTCTGGAAACACCATATATTTT	CATTGFSGNTIYF
NA	TRBJ1-5	TRBD1	TRBV6-5	TGTGCCAGCAGCCTGACAGGGTTGGATCAGCCCCAGCATTTT	CASSLTGLDQPQHF
NA	TRBJ2-1	NA	TRBV7-8	TGTGCCAGCAGCTTGGAGGGAGAATACAATGAGCAGTTCTTC	CASSLEGEYNEQFF
few	TRBJ2-4	NA	TRBV28	TGTGCCTCCTTCGGGGGAGCCAAAAACATTCAGTACTTC	CASFGGAKNIQYF
NA	TRBJ1-1	NA	TRBV19	TGTGCCAGTAGCCTCATCCGGGAGAACACTGAAGCTTTCTTT	CASSLIRENTEAFF
NA	TRBJ1-1	TRBD1	TRBV6-5	TGTGCCAGCAGTCACAGGGGGCTCTTGAACACTGAAGCTTTCTTT	CASSHRGLLNTEAFF
once	TRBJ2-7	NA	TRBV7-2	TGTGCCAGCAGCTTAGCGGGGGGTAGCTCCTACGAGCAGTACTTC	CASSLAGGSSYEQYF
NA	TRBJ2-5	TRBD2	TRBV7-7	TGTGCTAGCAGCCTGACTAGCGGGGGGACCGGGGAGACCCAGTACTTC	CASSLTSGGTGETQYF
NA	TRBJ2-3	NA	TRBV24-1	TGTGCCACCAGGGGGGAAGCGGGACAGGCAGATACGCAGTATTTT	CATRGEAGQADTQYF
NA	TRBJ2-7	TRBD2	TRBV4-1	TGCGCCAGCAGCTGGACTAGCGGGGATTACGAGCAGTACTTC	CASSWTSGDYEQYF
NA	TRBJ1-4	NA	TRBV5-6	TGTGCCAGCAGCATTTCAGGGGCGTCTAATGAAAAACTGTTTTTT	CASSISGASNEKLFF
NA	TRBJ2-7	TRBD2	TRBV5-1	TGCGCCAGCAGCTTGGGACAACGGGAGGGCCGGCAGTACTTC	CASSLGQREGRQYF
once	TRBJ2-1	TRBD2	TRBV3-1/TRBV3-2	TGTGCCAGCAGCCCGAAGACTAGCAAGGTTTATAATGAGCAGTTCTTC	CASSPKTSKVYNEQFF
NA	TRBJ1-2	TRBD1	TRBV9	TGTGCCAGCAGCGAGGCAGGGGGCTTTGGCTACACCTTC	CASSEAGGFGYTF
NA	TRBJ2-7	TRBD2	TRBV4-2	TGTGCCAGCAGCCCCTCTGGGACTAGCGGTCTGGGGGGCGAGCAGTACTTC	CASSPSGTSGLGGEQYF